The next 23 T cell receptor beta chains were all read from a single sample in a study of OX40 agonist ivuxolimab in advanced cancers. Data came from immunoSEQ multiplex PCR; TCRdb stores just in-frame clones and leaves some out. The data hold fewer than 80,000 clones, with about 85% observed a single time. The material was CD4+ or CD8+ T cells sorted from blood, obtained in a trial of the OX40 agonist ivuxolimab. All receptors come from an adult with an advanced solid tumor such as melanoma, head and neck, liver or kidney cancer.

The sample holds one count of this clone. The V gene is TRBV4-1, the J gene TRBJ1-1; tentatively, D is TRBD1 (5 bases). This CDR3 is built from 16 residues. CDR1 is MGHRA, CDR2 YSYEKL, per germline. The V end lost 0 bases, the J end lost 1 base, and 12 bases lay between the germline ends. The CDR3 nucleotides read TGCGCCAGCAGCCAAGATCAACGGGGCCCGAACACTGAAGCTTTCTTT. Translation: CASSQDQRGPNTEAFF.

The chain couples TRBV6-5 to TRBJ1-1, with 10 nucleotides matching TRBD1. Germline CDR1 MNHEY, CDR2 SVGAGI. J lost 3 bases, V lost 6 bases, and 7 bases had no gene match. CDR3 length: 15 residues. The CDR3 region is CASSRPGTGDTEAFF. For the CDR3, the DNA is TGTGCCAGCAGCCGTCCCGGGACAGGGGACACTGAAGCTTTCTTT.

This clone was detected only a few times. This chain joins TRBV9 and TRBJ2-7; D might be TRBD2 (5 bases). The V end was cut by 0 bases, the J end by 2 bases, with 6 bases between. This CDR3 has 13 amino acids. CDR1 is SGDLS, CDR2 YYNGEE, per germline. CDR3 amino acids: CASSVDGTYEQYF. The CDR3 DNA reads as TGTGCCAGCAGCGTAGACGGGACCTACGAGCAGTACTTC.

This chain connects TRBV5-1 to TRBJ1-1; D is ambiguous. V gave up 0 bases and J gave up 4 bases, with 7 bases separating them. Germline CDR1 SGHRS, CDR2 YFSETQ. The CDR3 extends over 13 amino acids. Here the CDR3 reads CASSLAAGTEAFF. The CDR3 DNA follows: TGCGCCAGCAGCTTGGCCGCGGGCACTGAAGCTTTCTTT.

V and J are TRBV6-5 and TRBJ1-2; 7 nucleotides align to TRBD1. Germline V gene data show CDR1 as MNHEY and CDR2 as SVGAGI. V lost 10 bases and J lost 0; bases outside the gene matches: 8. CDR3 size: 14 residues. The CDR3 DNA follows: TGTGCCACCCTCAGACAGGGTTCTAACTATGGCTACACCTTC. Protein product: CATLRQGSNYGYTF.

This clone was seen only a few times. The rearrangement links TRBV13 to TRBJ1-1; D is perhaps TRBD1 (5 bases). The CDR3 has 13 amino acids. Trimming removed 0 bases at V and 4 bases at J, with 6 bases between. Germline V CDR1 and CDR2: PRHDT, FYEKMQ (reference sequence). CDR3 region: CASSLGGLTEAFF. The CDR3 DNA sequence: TGTGCCAGCAGCTTAGGGGGGCTCACTGAAGCTTTCTTT.

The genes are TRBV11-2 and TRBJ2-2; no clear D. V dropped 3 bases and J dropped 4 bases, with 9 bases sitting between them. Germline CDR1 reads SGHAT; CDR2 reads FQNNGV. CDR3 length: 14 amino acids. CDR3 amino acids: CASSFGSFTGELFF. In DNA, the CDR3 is TGTGCCAGCAGCTTCGGCAGCTTCACCGGGGAGCTGTTTTTT.

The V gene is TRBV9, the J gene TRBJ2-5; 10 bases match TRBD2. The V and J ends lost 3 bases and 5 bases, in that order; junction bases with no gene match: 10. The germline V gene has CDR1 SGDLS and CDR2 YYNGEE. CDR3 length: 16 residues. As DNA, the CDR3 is TGTGCCAGCAGCGAGACAGCTAGCGGGGGATTCGAGACCCAGTACTTC. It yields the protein CASSETASGGFETQYF.

The CDR3 region has the DNA TGCGCCAGCAGACAGAGCTCCTATAATTCACCCCTCCACTTT. It is translated as CASRQSSYNSPLHF. This chain joins TRBV10-2 and TRBJ1-6; D gene uncertain. With 6 bases removed from V and 0 bases from J, the gap between germline ends came to 6 bases. This CDR3 is built from 14 residues. CDR1 and CDR2 from the germline V gene are WSHSY and SAAADI.

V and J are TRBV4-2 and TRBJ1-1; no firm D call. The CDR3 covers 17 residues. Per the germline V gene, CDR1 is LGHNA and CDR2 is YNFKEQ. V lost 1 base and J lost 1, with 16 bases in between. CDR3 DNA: TGTGCCAGCAGCCAAGGAGCGACGGTGACGGAGAACACTGAAGCTTTCTTT. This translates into CASSQGATVTENTEAFF.

The CDR3, as DNA: TGTGCCAGCAGCTACGCGACAGGGACTGGAAACACCATATATTTT. Its translation is CASSYATGTGNTIYF. The chain combines TRBV5-6 with TRBJ1-3, with 7 bases that match TRBD1. Germline CDR1 reads SGHDT; CDR2 reads YYEEEE. With 3 bases clipped from V and 2 bases from J, the junction kept 5 bases outside the gene matches. The CDR3 consists of 15 residues.

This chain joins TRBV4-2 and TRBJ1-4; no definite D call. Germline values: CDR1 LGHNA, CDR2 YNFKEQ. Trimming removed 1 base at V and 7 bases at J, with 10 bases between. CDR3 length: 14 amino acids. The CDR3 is CASSQGRATEKLFF. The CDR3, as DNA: TGTGCCAGCAGCCAAGGCCGGGCCACTGAAAAACTGTTTTTT.

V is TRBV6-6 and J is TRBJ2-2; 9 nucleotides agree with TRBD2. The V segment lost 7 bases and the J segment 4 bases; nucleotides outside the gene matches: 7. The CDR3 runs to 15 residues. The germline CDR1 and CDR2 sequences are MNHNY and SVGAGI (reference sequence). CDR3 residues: CASKPGLALTGELFF. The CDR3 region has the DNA TGTGCCAGCAAACCGGGACTAGCCCTCACCGGGGAGCTGTTTTTT.

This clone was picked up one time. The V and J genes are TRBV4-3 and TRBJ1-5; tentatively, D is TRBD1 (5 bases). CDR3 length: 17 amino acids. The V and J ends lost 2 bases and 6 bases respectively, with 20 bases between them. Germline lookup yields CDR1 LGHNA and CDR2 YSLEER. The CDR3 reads CASSQYLTGANAQPQHF. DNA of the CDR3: TGCGCCAGCAGCCAATACCTGACCGGGGCCAACGCTCAGCCCCAGCATTTT.

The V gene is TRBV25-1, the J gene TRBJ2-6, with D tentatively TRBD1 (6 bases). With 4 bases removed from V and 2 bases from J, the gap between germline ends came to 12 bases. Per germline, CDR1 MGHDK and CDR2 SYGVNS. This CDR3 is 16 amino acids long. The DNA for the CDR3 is TGTGCCAGCAGTGGAGGGTGGGGGCCTGGGGCCAACGTCCTGACTTTC. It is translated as CASSGGWGPGANVLTF.

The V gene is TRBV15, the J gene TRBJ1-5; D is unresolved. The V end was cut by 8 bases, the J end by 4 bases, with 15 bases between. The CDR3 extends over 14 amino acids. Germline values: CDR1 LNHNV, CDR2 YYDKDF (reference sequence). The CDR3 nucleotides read TGTGCCACCGCGGAGGGCGGAGGGAATCAGCCCCAGCATTTT. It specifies CATAEGGGNQPQHF.

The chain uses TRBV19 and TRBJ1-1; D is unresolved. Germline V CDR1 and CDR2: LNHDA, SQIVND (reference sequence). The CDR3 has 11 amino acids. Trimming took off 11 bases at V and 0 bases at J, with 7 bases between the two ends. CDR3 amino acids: CASVMNTEAFF. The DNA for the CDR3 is TGTGCCTCAGTGATGAACACTGAAGCTTTCTTT.

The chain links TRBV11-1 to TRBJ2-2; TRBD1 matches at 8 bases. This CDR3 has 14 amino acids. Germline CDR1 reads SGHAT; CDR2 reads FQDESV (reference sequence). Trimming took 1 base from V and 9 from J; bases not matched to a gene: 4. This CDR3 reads CASSLGRGPRELFF. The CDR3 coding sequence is TGTGCCAGCAGCTTAGGCAGGGGGCCGAGGGAGCTGTTTTTT. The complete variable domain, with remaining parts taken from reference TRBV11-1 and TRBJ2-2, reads EAEVAQSPRYKITEKSQAVAFWCDPISGHATLYWYRQILGQGPELLVQFQDESVVDDSQLPKDRFSAERLKGVDSTLKIQPAELGDSAMYLCASSLGRGPRELFFGEGSRLTVL.

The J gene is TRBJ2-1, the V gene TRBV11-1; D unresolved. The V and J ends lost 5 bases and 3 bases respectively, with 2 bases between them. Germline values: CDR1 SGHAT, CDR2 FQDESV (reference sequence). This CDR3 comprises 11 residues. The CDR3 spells CASSHYNEQFF. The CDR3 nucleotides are TGTGCCAGCAGCCACTACAATGAGCAGTTCTTC.

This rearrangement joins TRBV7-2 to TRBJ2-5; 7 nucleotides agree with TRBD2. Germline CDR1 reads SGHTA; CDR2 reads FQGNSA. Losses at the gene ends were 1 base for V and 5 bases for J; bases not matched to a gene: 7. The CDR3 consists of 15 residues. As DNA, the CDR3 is TGTGCCAGCAGCTTAGTCCTAGCGCGGGGGGAGACCCAGTACTTC. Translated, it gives CASSLVLARGETQYF.

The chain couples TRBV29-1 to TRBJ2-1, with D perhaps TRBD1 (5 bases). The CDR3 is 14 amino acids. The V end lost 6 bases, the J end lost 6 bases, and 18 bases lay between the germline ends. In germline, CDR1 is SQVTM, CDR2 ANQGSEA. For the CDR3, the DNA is TGCAGCGTCCGAGCAGTTGCAGGGCGCAATGAGCAGTTCTTC. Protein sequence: CSVRAVAGRNEQFF.

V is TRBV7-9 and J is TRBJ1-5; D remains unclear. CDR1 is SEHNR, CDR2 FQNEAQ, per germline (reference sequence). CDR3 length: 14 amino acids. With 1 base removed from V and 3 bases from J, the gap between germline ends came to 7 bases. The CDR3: CASSLGATNQPQHF. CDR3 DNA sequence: TGTGCCAGCAGCTTAGGCGCCACCAATCAGCCCCAGCATTTT.

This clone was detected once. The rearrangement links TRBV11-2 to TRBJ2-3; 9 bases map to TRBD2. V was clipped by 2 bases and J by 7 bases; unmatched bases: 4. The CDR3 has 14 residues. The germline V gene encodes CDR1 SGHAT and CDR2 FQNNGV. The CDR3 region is CASSLQRGVYTQYF. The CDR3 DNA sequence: TGTGCCAGCAGCTTACAGCGGGGGGTGTATACGCAGTATTTT.